This T cell receptor (beta chain) was found in a study of immune evolution from preneoplasia to lung adenocarcinoma. Clones were read by immunoSEQ multiplex PCR, and TCRdb kept only the in-frame ones, dropping some. The table lists 3,800 or so clones, approximately 73% of them singletons. Nucleic acids came from premalignant or tumor cells enriched by macro-dissection. The V gene end was trimmed by 7 bases and the J gene end by 5 bases; junction bases not matched to a gene: 9. CDR1 is WSHSY, CDR2 SAAADI, per germline. This CDR3 region has 14 residues. The origin of this receptor is a person aged 55-85 years with lung adenocarcinoma. Sequencing was performed on FFPE minimally invasive lung adenocarcinoma tissue. The rearrangement links TRBV10-2 to TRBJ2-5, with TRBD2 matching over 8 bases. CDR3 protein: CASTTGGIRETQYF. The CDR3 region has the DNA TGCGCCAGCACGACGGGAGGGATCCGGGAGACCCAGTACTTC.